This T cell receptor (beta chain) was found in a study of blood T cell repertoires in COVID-19. Study at large: PBMCs, B-cell-depleted T cells, or T cells were the source of the cDNA or gDNA that made up the material.

Assay used: immunoSEQ multiplex PCR; TCRdb lists only in-frame clones, some missing. The table includes over 400,000 clones, roughly 85% detected once. Germline V CDR1 and CDR2: LNHDA, SQIVND (reference sequence). The length of the CDR3 is 14 residues. V was clipped by 5 bases and J by 1 base; unmatched bases: 3. The sequenced sample consisted of peripheral blood. This receptor was identified in a human donor in a cohort sampled during active COVID-19. The rearrangement links TRBV19 to TRBJ2-5; 8 bases fit TRBD2. The CDR3 is CASSPTSGQETQYF. For the CDR3, the DNA is TGTGCCAGTAGTCCCACTAGCGGCCAAGAGACCCAGTACTTC.